Listed here is a single T cell receptor (beta chain). The antigen is undetermined. The sample belongs to a study of radiation and T cells in renal cell carcinoma. General study results and limits: Top tumor clonotypes rose in blood 2 weeks post-radiation, then contracted.

As to time point: blood 4 weeks post-SBRT, at nephrectomy. As for treatment: 15 Gy SBRT to primary tumor, nephrectomy 4 weeks later. Nephrectomy followed 15 Gy stereotactic body radiation by 4 weeks. Clear cell pathology was present in this patient's renal cell carcinoma. The assay was immunoSEQ multiplex PCR, and TCRdb's table has in-frame clones only and misses some. This table has approximately 90,000 clones, roughly 80% appearing once. From germline, CDR1 is SGHRS and CDR2 YFSETQ. The CDR3 runs to 15 residues. Losses at the gene ends were 4 bases for V and 8 bases for J; bases not matched to a gene: 11.

The chain is built from TRBV5-1 and TRBJ2-1; TRBD2 matches at 8 bases. Sequenced material: blood, taken from a patient whose treatment included radiotherapy and nephrectomy. The clonotype comes from a middle-aged man with renal cell carcinoma. CDR3: CASSRSGAQFDEQFF. The CDR3 coding sequence is TGCGCCAGCAGCCGTAGCGGGGCTCAATTTGATGAGCAGTTCTTC.